Listed below are T cell receptor beta chains from one sample, sequenced in a study of identical twins. TCRdb redid the calling of the 5' RACE reads with MiXCR, one entry per CDR3 protein. The data hold 500,000 to 600,000 distinct CDR3 sequences, with 22% observed a single time. In addition, the sample was reused for a study of T cells expressing NK-cell markers.

Source material: CD4+ T cells sorted from blood. The receptors shown here come from a woman between 18 and 29 years old in good health. CDR3s include the opening cysteine and the closing phenylalanine or tryptophan. Expanded clones get a size class; other rows say once, few or many, or leave the size out.

clone_size v_call cdr3_aa
- TRBV6-2/TRBV6-3 CASSYPTPTRGYTF
many TRBV12-3/TRBV12-4 CASSPRQGTNEKLFF
few TRBV7-8 CASSIYRETEQYF
- TRBV9 CARPRGGEDTGELFF
- TRBV3-1 CASSQVPRGPYNEQFF
few TRBV6-5 CASSYGLYYEQYF
few TRBV5-6 CASSSAVRGHPGELFF
few TRBV20-1 CSARDFSGRPGSYEQYF
- TRBV25-1 CASSEYIGGPYEQYF
many TRBV5-6 CASSSFSWAGTSGRGDEQFF
few TRBV5-1 CASSLAQTSAGGELFF